Below, 21 T cell receptor beta chains from the same sample are listed, as sequenced in a study of shared clonotypes between healthy human individuals (dated by TCRdb to between 2020 and 2021). CD8 naive samples consisted of CD45RO-negative cells that were positively selected for CCR7, yielding a CD45RA+CCR7+ population without TemRA cells. Library preparation used the immunoSEQ multiplex PCR assay. The table was pulled from immuneACCESS by TCRdb, which kept in-frame rearrangements only. Such tables lose some clones; where checked, under half of the loss comes from unresolved V genes, and the rest has no known cause. The sample has about 1.9 million clones on record, 93% of them singletons. The ten largest clones represent under 2% of the sample. Specimen: naive CD8+ T cells from PBMCs. The sample's cell subset or site label is to be understood as: CD45RA+CCR7+. The origin of the receptors is a young man in good health. Some clones in this sample may be carry-over from other donors' samples.

This chain joins TRBV7-8 and TRBJ1-1; D uncertain. Trimming left V 4 bases short and J 6 bases short, with 12 bases between. The CDR3 has 13 amino acids. CDR1 is SGHVS, CDR2 FQNEAQ, per germline. The DNA of the CDR3 is TGTGCCAGCAGCTCGTCTCAGCGGGCTGAAGCTTTCTTT. As protein: CASSSSQRAEAFF.

The chain combines TRBV27 with TRBJ2-5, with 7 bases lining up with TRBD1. CDR3 length: 16 residues. Trimming removed 5 bases from V and 3 bases from J; junction bases left unmatched: 12. The V gene's germline CDR1 is MNHEY and CDR2 SMNVEV (reference sequence). CDR3 protein: CASSPLQGMGKETQYF. The CDR3 DNA is TGTGCCAGCAGTCCGTTACAGGGGATGGGGAAAGAGACCCAGTACTTC.

This clone was recorded only once. J is TRBJ1-4 and V is TRBV28; D is unclear. V was trimmed by 5 bases and J by 8 bases, leaving 15 bases between them. The CDR3 covers 14 residues. Germline CDR1 and CDR2: MDHEN and SYDVKM. In DNA, the CDR3 is TGTGCCAGCAGTCAAGGAGATGCGCGAGAAAAACTGTTTTTT. Translation gives CASSQGDAREKLFF.

The chain employs TRBV9 and TRBJ1-3; the match to TRBD1 covers 9 bases. CDR1 is SGDLS and CDR2 is YYNGEE in the germline V gene. This CDR3 spans 15 amino acids. V was clipped by 7 bases and J by 6 bases; unmatched bases: 11. The DNA of the CDR3 is TGTGCCAGCTCATCCGACAGGGGGTCGGCAAACACCATATATTTT. Residues: CASSSDRGSANTIYF.

This clone occurred once. The chain uses TRBV11-1 and TRBJ2-3; no clear D gene. With 5 bases removed from V and 2 bases from J, the gap between germline ends came to 20 bases. The CDR3 extends over 17 amino acids. Germline V lookup: CDR1 SGHAT, CDR2 FQDESV (reference sequence). DNA for the CDR3: TGTGCCAGCAGCATCGACGGAACTCGACTCCTCACAGATACGCAGTATTTT. It yields the protein CASSIDGTRLLTDTQYF.

This rearrangement joins TRBV27 to TRBJ2-5, with 8 bases fitting TRBD2. The germline V gene has CDR1 MNHEY and CDR2 SMNVEV (reference sequence). The V gene end was trimmed by 3 bases and the J gene end by 5 bases; junction bases not matched to a gene: 5. CDR3 length equals 14 residues. CDR3 coding DNA: TGTGCCAGCAGTTTTAGCGGGGCGGGGGAGACCCAGTACTTC. This gives the protein CASSFSGAGETQYF.

The CDR3 DNA is TGTGCCAGCAGTGAACGACTAGCGGGGTACACAGATACGCAGTATTTT. This translates into CASSERLAGYTDTQYF. The rearrangement links TRBV6-1 to TRBJ2-3; TRBD2 matches 11 bases. CDR1 MNHNS and CDR2 SASEGT come from the germline V gene. The V segment lost 2 bases and the J segment 2 bases; nucleotides outside the gene matches: 3. The CDR3 contains 16 residues.

V is TRBV6-5 and J is TRBJ2-2, with a possible D match to TRBD1 (6 bases). This CDR3 is built from 14 residues. Germline V gene lookup returns CDR1 MNHEY and CDR2 SVGAGI. V was pared by 4 bases and J by 5 bases, with 11 bases between. CDR3 region: CASSWTRGTGELFF. The DNA of the CDR3 is TGTGCCAGCAGTTGGACAAGGGGGACCGGGGAGCTGTTTTTT.

V and J are TRBV12-5 and TRBJ2-2, with D perhaps given as TRBD1 or TRBD2 (5 bases each). The CDR3 covers 17 residues. V was trimmed by 3 bases and J by 3 bases, leaving 17 bases between them. Germline loops: CDR1 LGHNT, CDR2 FRNRAP. CDR3 sequence (DNA): TGTGCTAGTGGTTTCCTAAGCCCAGGGAGTTACACCGGGGAGCTGTTTTTT. Translated, it gives CASGFLSPGSYTGELFF.

The rearrangement uses TRBV18 and TRBJ2-3, with 9 positions matching TRBD2. V lost 1 base to trimming and J lost 3 bases; unmatched junction nucleotides: 11. Germline V gene data show CDR1 as KGHSH and CDR2 as LQKENI. The CDR3 length is 18 residues. CDR3 sequence reads: CASSPLTTSGDYTDTQYF. DNA of the CDR3: TGTGCCAGCTCACCACTTACGACTAGCGGAGACTATACAGATACGCAGTATTTT. The variable domain in full, with the rest retrieved from reference TRBV18 and TRBJ2-3, is NAGVMQNPRHLVRRRGQEARLRCSPMKGHSHVYWYRQLPEEGLKFMVYLQKENIIDESGMPKERFSAEFPKEGPSILRIQQVVRGDSAAYFCASSPLTTSGDYTDTQYFGPGTRLTVL.

This rearrangement joins TRBV6-1 to TRBJ2-1, with 10 positions matching TRBD2. The germline gives CDR1 MNHNS, CDR2 SASEGT. With 4 bases clipped from V and 3 bases from J, the junction kept 3 bases outside the gene matches. This CDR3 region has 15 residues. CDR3 in amino acids: CASSGRLAGYNEQFF. The CDR3 DNA sequence: TGTGCCAGCAGTGGAAGACTAGCGGGCTACAATGAGCAGTTCTTC.

CDR3 coding DNA: TGTGCCAGCAGCTCGAGGGCTAGCGGGAGCTACGAGCAGTACTTC. It codes for CASSSRASGSYEQYF. This chain joins TRBV7-6 and TRBJ2-7; TRBD2 aligns across 10 bases. The CDR3 covers 15 residues. Germline V gene data show CDR1 as SGHVS and CDR2 as FNYEAQ. Losses at the gene ends were 4 bases for V and 3 bases for J; bases not matched to a gene: 6.

About this clone: This CDR3 is also generated by other DNA sequences in the sample. For the CDR3, the DNA is TGTGCCAGCAGCTTAGGGACAACTAGCACAGATACGCAGTATTTT. Its protein product is CASSLGTTSTDTQYF. The chain employs TRBV7-2 and TRBJ2-3; the D gene is possibly TRBD1 (5 bases). The V gene lost 1 base and the J gene lost 0 bases, with 8 bases spanning the gap. Germline V lookup: CDR1 SGHTA, CDR2 FQGNSA. The CDR3 spans 15 residues.

J is TRBJ1-1 and V is TRBV6-6; D gene ambiguous. With 8 bases removed from V and 0 bases from J, the gap between germline ends came to 13 bases. CDR1 and CDR2 (germline): MNHNY, SVGAGI (reference sequence). The CDR3 runs to 14 residues. In DNA form, the CDR3 reads TGTGCCAGCTCTCGCCTCCTGATGAACACTGAAGCTTTCTTT. Its protein is CASSRLLMNTEAFF.

V is TRBV6-5 and J is TRBJ1-2; possible D gene TRBD1, 6 bases. The CDR3 spans 13 residues. Germline loops: CDR1 MNHEY, CDR2 SVGAGI. Trimming took 4 bases from V and 6 from J, leaving 12 bases between them. CDR3 region: CASSFRDNNGYTF. CDR3 DNA: TGTGCCAGCAGTTTCCGGGACAATAATGGCTACACCTTC.

V gene TRBV21-1 combines with J gene TRBJ2-7; the DNA was not used to check the table's D call, TRBD1. TRBV21-1 is marked as a pseudogene. This CDR3 region has 16 residues. The chain's CDR3 is CASSKEGQEVSYEQYF. CDR3 DNA sequence: TGTGCCAGCAGCAAAGAGGGACAGGAAGTGAGCTACGAGCAGTACTTC.

The chain is built from TRBV10-1 and TRBJ1-5; perhaps TRBD1 as D (5 bases). The length of the CDR3 is 15 residues. The V gene lost 5 bases and the J gene lost 7 bases, with 18 bases spanning the gap. The germline CDR1 and CDR2 sequences are WNHNN and SYGVQD (reference sequence). Here the CDR3 reads CASSPFAGFEQPQHF. CDR3 nucleotide sequence: TGCGCCAGCAGTCCCTTCGCAGGGTTTGAACAGCCCCAGCATTTT.

V is TRBV2 and J is TRBJ2-1; 9 nucleotides match TRBD2. After removal of 8 bases from V and 9 bases from J, the junction contained 17 bases not matched to a gene. The CDR3 contains 16 residues. Germline CDR1 reads SNHLY; CDR2 reads FYNNEI. CDR3 in amino acids: CASVPLLAGVIGEQFF. The CDR3 DNA reads as TGTGCCAGCGTGCCACTTTTAGCGGGAGTTATCGGTGAGCAGTTCTTC.

The J gene is TRBJ2-5, the V gene TRBV13; no clear D gene. Per germline, CDR1 PRHDT and CDR2 FYEKMQ (reference sequence). V was pared by 5 bases and J by 3 bases, with 7 bases between. This CDR3 spans 12 amino acids. CDR3 sequence reads: CASSTREETQYF. DNA of the CDR3: TGTGCCAGCAGCACCCGGGAAGAGACCCAGTACTTC.

The CDR3 sequence: CASIKRDRGQETQYF. CDR3 in DNA: TGTGCCAGCATTAAACGGGACAGGGGCCAAGAGACCCAGTACTTC. This chain uses TRBV6-5 with TRBJ2-5; 10 nucleotides align to TRBD1. Germline-derived CDR1 and CDR2 are MNHEY and SVGAGI. This CDR3 spans 15 amino acids. Losses at the gene ends were 7 bases for V and 1 base for J; bases not matched to a gene: 6.

This clone was observed once. This chain uses TRBV27 with TRBJ1-4; TRBD1 agrees at 9 bases. With V trimmed by 2 bases and J by 7 bases, 2 bases remained unmatched. Germline CDR1 is MNHEY and CDR2 is SMNVEV (reference sequence). This CDR3 is built from 14 residues. The CDR3 is CASSLTDRGEKLFF. The CDR3, as DNA: TGTGCCAGCAGTTTAACGGACAGGGGTGAAAAACTGTTTTTT.